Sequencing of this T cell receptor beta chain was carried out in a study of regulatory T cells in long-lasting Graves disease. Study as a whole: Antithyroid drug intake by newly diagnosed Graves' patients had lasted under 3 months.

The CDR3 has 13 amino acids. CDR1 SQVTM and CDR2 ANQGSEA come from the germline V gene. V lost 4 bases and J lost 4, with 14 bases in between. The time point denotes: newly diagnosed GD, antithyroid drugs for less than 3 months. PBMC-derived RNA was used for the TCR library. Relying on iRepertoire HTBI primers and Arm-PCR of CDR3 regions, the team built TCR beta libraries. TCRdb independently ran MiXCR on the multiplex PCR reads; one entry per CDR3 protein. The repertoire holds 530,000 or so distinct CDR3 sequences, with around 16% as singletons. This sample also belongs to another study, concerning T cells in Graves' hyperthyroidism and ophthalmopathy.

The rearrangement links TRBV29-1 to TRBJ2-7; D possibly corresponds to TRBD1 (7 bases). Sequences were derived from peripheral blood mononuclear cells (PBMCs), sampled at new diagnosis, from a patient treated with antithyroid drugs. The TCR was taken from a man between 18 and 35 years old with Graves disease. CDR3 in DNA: TGCAGCGTTGGGGCAGGGGGGTTGTACGAGCAGTACTTC. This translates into CSVGAGGLYEQYF.